The T cell receptor beta chain under discussion was sequenced for a study of cytomegalovirus exposure and HLA in healthy donors. The V gene's germline CDR1 is MDHEN and CDR2 SYDVKM. J was trimmed by 3 bases and V by 3 bases; bases with no gene match: 14. This CDR3 is built from 18 residues. Some clones are missing from TCRdb's copy, which holds only in-frame ones; the method was immunoSEQ multiplex PCR. The sample includes hundreds of thousands of clones, 85% to 90% seen only once; the top ten take 2.6%. The chain uses TRBV28 and TRBJ2-4; TRBD1 agrees at 7 bases. The TCR originated in a man aged 18 to 29 in good health and CMV-seronegative. Sample: PBMCs. CDR3 in amino acids: CASSFPTTGFSVKNIQYF. CDR3 nucleotide sequence: TGTGCCAGCAGTTTCCCTACGACAGGGTTTAGTGTCAAAAACATTCAGTACTTC.